These 32 T cell receptor beta chains were all obtained from the same sample, sequenced in a study of T cell changes during pregnancy in multiple sclerosis. The method was immunoSEQ multiplex PCR; TCRdb's version includes in-frame clones alone and lacks a portion of them. The sample consists of around 100,000 clones, 75% to 95% of them appearing once. This sample comprised peripheral blood, obtained in the second trimester of pregnancy. The source of these receptors is a female donor with multiple sclerosis, enrolled in a pregnancy study.

The CDR3 DNA is TGTGCCAGCTCCCCGGTCGGGGGGTCCAATCAGCCCCAGCATTTT. Protein: CASSPVGGSNQPQHF. The genes are TRBV18 and TRBJ1-5; the D gene is possibly TRBD1 (5 bases). CDR1 and CDR2 from the germline V gene are KGHSH and LQKENI. Between the trimmed V and J ends, which lost 6 bases and 3 bases, there was a span of 15 bases. The CDR3 spans 15 residues.

The J gene is TRBJ2-1, the V gene TRBV19; 11 nucleotides match TRBD2. The CDR3 sequence is 16 residues long. Germline values: CDR1 LNHDA, CDR2 SQIVND (reference sequence). The ends lost 0 bases at V and 9 bases at J; junction bases unmatched: 7. The CDR3 DNA reads TGTGCCAGTAGTATAGACGTAGCGGGAGGGCGGGGTGAGCAGTTCTTC. It yields the protein CASSIDVAGGRGEQFF.

This clone showed up just a few times. This chain links TRBV28 with TRBJ1-2; 8 nucleotides agree with TRBD1. The junction had 7 bases not matched to a gene; V was cut back by 10 bases and J by 6 bases. The CDR3 covers 12 residues. CDR1 and CDR2 (germline): MDHEN, SYDVKM. CDR3 in amino acids: CAIDRGGNGYTF. CDR3 nucleotides: TGTGCCATCGACAGGGGAGGAAATGGCTACACCTTC.

The CDR3 is CASSFSRGAYNEQFF. CDR3 nucleotide sequence: TGTGCCAGCAGTTTTAGCAGGGGCGCTTACAATGAGCAGTTCTTC. The genes are TRBV27 and TRBJ2-1; a possible D gene is TRBD1 (6 bases). This CDR3 comprises 15 residues. The germline V gene has CDR1 MNHEY and CDR2 SMNVEV (reference sequence). V was shortened by 3 bases and J by 4 bases, with 13 bases between the two germline ends.

Only a few counts were recorded for this clone. This chain uses TRBV19 with TRBJ1-1; 8 nucleotides line up with TRBD1. The V gene end was trimmed by 3 bases and the J gene end by 5 bases; junction bases not matched to a gene: 14. Germline lookup yields CDR1 LNHDA and CDR2 SQIVND (reference sequence). The CDR3 consists of 17 residues. As DNA, the CDR3 is TGTGCCAGTAGTATCTTACTCACAGGACAGGGATGGACTGAAGCTTTCTTT. It specifies CASSILLTGQGWTEAFF.

The chain has TRBV19 and TRBJ1-1; a possible D gene is TRBD1 (5 bases). The CDR3 has 15 residues. Germline-derived CDR1 and CDR2 are LNHDA and SQIVND (reference sequence). The V gene lost 3 bases and the J gene lost 4 bases, with 15 bases spanning the gap. The CDR3: CASSISSGLGTEAFF. Written as DNA, the CDR3 is TGTGCCAGTAGTATTTCATCAGGGTTGGGCACTGAAGCTTTCTTT.

The chain combines TRBV7-2 with TRBJ2-7; 8 bases match TRBD2. Per germline, CDR1 SGHTA and CDR2 FQGNSA. The CDR3 totals 16 residues. J was trimmed by 5 bases and V by 3 bases; bases with no gene match: 12. CDR3 in DNA: TGTGCCAGCAGCTTCCATTCGGGGGGGGTGGGGAACGAGCAGTACTTC. It translates to CASSFHSGGVGNEQYF.

This clone came up a few times. This sequence joins TRBV20-1 and TRBJ2-7, with no clear D. V shed 5 bases and J shed 7 bases, with 9 bases lying between them. The length of the CDR3 is 10 residues. Germline assignment: CDR1 DFQATT and CDR2 SNEGSKA (reference sequence). The CDR3 loop is CSAGTREQYF. In nucleotides, the CDR3 is TGCAGTGCTGGCACGCGGGAGCAGTACTTC.

V is TRBV28 and J is TRBJ1-3; no clear D. V was clipped by 3 bases and J by 0 bases, with 6 bases between them. CDR3 length: 14 amino acids. The germline V gene encodes CDR1 MDHEN and CDR2 SYDVKM. As DNA, the CDR3 is TGTGCCAGCAGTTTCCCGGGCTCTGGAAACACCATATATTTT. Encoded protein: CASSFPGSGNTIYF.

The chain recombines TRBV6-5 with TRBJ1-5; possible D gene TRBD1, 6 bases. The germline CDR1 and CDR2 sequences are MNHEY and SVGAGI. This CDR3 has 15 amino acids. Trimming shortened V by 6 bases and J by 0 bases, and 12 bases separated the two germline ends. The CDR3, as DNA: TGTGCCAGCAGCTCAGACAGGTATAGCAATCAGCCCCAGCATTTT. Protein: CASSSDRYSNQPQHF.

The chain employs TRBV6-6 and TRBJ2-2; no definite D call. CDR1 and CDR2 from the germline V gene are MNHNY and SVGAGI (reference sequence). The CDR3 extends over 11 amino acids. With 6 bases removed from V and 7 bases from J, the gap between germline ends came to 6 bases. Here the CDR3 DNA reads TGTGCCAGCAGCGTAAACGGGGAGCTGTTTTTT. Encoded protein: CASSVNGELFF.

The chain joins TRBV30 to TRBJ2-7, with 7 bases aligning to TRBD1. The CDR3 is made up of 14 amino acids. Losses at the gene ends were 1 base for V and 1 base for J; bases not matched to a gene: 4. In germline, CDR1 is GTSNPN, CDR2 SVGIG (reference sequence). The CDR3 here is CAWSGETGSYEQYF. The CDR3 bases are TGTGCCTGGAGTGGGGAGACAGGGTCCTACGAGCAGTACTTC. Combining the CDR3 with reference TRBV30 and TRBJ2-7 gives the whole variable domain SQTIHQWPATLVQPVGSPLSLECTVEGTSNPNLYWYRQAAGRGLQLLFYSVGIGQISSEVPQNLSASRPQDRQFILSSKKLLLSDSGFYLCAWSGETGSYEQYFGPGTRLTVT.

This clone was detected once. This CDR3 is CASSLGQGRNQPQHF. CDR3 coding DNA: TGTGCCAGCAGCTTAGGCCAGGGGCGCAATCAGCCCCAGCATTTT. This sequence joins TRBV7-2 and TRBJ1-5, with TRBD1 as a possible D gene (6 bases). Per germline, CDR1 SGHTA and CDR2 FQGNSA. V dropped 1 base and J dropped 2 bases, with 9 bases sitting between them. The CDR3 contains 15 residues. The full variable domain, in which reference TRBV7-2 and TRBJ1-5 provide the parts outside the CDR3, is GAGVSQSPSNKVTEKGKDVELRCDPISGHTALYWYRQSLGQGLEFLIYFQGNSAPDKSGLPSDRFSAERTGGSVSTLTIQRTQQEDSAVYLCASSLGQGRNQPQHFGDGTRLSIL.

The chain carries TRBV6-5 and TRBJ2-3; D is possibly TRBD1 (6 bases). Trimming removed 0 bases at V and 0 bases at J, with 10 bases between. Germline V gene sequence: CDR1 MNHEY, CDR2 SVGAGI. This CDR3 spans 16 amino acids. In nucleotides, the CDR3 is TGTGCCAGCAGTTACTCGGGGGCCTCTAGCACAGATACGCAGTATTTT. This sequence encodes CASSYSGASSTDTQYF.

The rearrangement uses TRBV4-2 and TRBJ2-2; maybe TRBD1 (5 bases). Per germline, CDR1 LGHNA and CDR2 YNFKEQ. The CDR3 sequence is 16 residues long. V lost 1 base to trimming and J lost 5 bases, with 14 bases between them. CDR3 protein: CASSQAGQGNTGELFF. In DNA, the CDR3 is TGTGCCAGCAGCCAAGCCGGCCAGGGCAATACCGGGGAGCTGTTTTTT.

The gene calls are TRBV6-5 and TRBJ2-5; 7 bases are a match to TRBD1. This CDR3 is 15 amino acids long. V lost 4 bases and J lost 1; bases outside the gene matches: 6. Per the germline V gene, CDR1 is MNHEY and CDR2 is SVGAGI. Here the CDR3 reads CASSFNDRAQETQYF. Written as DNA, the CDR3 is TGTGCCAGCAGTTTTAACGACAGGGCCCAAGAGACCCAGTACTTC.

The CDR3 DNA reads as TGTGCCAGCAGCCAAGATAAATTGTCCTACGAGCAGTACTTC. Translated, it gives CASSQDKLSYEQYF. V is TRBV4-2 and J is TRBJ2-7; D ambiguous. This CDR3 has 14 residues. Per the germline V gene, CDR1 is LGHNA and CDR2 is YNFKEQ. V was shortened by 0 bases and J by 1 base, with 7 bases between the two germline ends.

The chain couples TRBV28 to TRBJ2-5, with 16 bases identical to TRBD2. CDR1 is MDHEN and CDR2 is SYDVKM in the germline V gene. The CDR3 length is 18 residues. J gave up 5 bases and V 1 base, and 7 bases lay outside the gene matches. CDR3: CASSLSPGTSGRVETQYF. The CDR3, as DNA: TGTGCCAGCAGTTTATCCCCTGGGACTAGCGGGAGGGTGGAGACCCAGTACTTC.

This clone was seen once. The V call is TRBV11-3, the J call TRBJ2-7, with D unresolved. Germline loops: CDR1 SGHNT, CDR2 YENEEA. CDR3 length equals 13 residues. The ends were cut back, 5 bases at V and 2 bases at J, with 10 bases in the middle. CDR3 DNA: TGTGCCAGCAGCCCAGGTCCTCCCTACGAGCAGTACTTC. Translating gives CASSPGPPYEQYF.

In nucleotides, the CDR3 is TGCGCCAGCAGCTCGTCTGTTCGGGCGGGCGGCACAGATACGCAGTATTTT. This translates into CASSSSVRAGGTDTQYF. The rearrangement links TRBV5-1 to TRBJ2-3; D may be TRBD2 (5 bases). Germline V CDR1 and CDR2: SGHRS, YFSETQ. The germline V and J ends were trimmed by 3 bases and 1 base, with 18 bases remaining between them. The CDR3 runs to 17 residues.

The chain recombines TRBV7-3 with TRBJ2-5; 9 bases are a match to TRBD2. Trimming took 2 bases from V and 0 from J; bases not matched to a gene: 1. Germline V gene lookup returns CDR1 SGHTA and CDR2 FQGTGA. The CDR3 is made up of 15 amino acids. The CDR3 sequence: CASSLAGGYQETQYF. The CDR3 DNA reads as TGTGCCAGCAGCTTAGCGGGAGGGTACCAAGAGACCCAGTACTTC.

V gene TRBV4-1 combines with J gene TRBJ1-4, with TRBD1 matching 7 bases. The CDR3 loop spans 15 amino acids. Trimming removed 4 bases from V and 8 bases from J; junction bases left unmatched: 10. Germline V gene lookup returns CDR1 MGHRA and CDR2 YSYEKL. The CDR3 spells CASSREVKDREKLFF. Here the CDR3 DNA reads TGCGCCAGCAGCCGCGAAGTAAAGGACAGGGAAAAACTGTTTTTT.

The table lists this clone with a count of one. The chain joins TRBV18 to TRBJ1-2; 10 bases align to TRBD1. Trimming removed 6 bases from V and 8 bases from J; junction bases left unmatched: 6. The CDR3 spans 13 residues. Per germline, CDR1 KGHSH and CDR2 LQKENI. The CDR3 DNA sequence: TGTGCCAGCTCCGGGACAGGGGCTGTCGGCTACACCTTC. Amino acid sequence: CASSGTGAVGYTF.

This clone was seen a single time. The CDR3 is CASSQGEGGMAETQYF. The CDR3 bases are TGTGCCAGCAGCCAAGGGGAAGGCGGGATGGCAGAGACCCAGTACTTC. The chain has TRBV4-2 and TRBJ2-5; maybe TRBD2 (6 bases). This CDR3 contains 16 residues. V lost 1 base, J lost 4 bases, and 16 bases lay in between. Germline values: CDR1 LGHNA, CDR2 YNFKEQ.

The chain joins TRBV6-6 to TRBJ1-2; TRBD1 matches at 9 bases. This CDR3 comprises 16 residues. Germline CDR1 is MNHNY and CDR2 is SVGAGI (reference sequence). V lost 4 bases, J lost 8 bases, and 14 bases stayed unmatched. CDR3 nucleotide sequence: TGTGCCAGCAGTTTCGGGGCCAAAACAGGGGGCGCAGGCTACACCTTC. It encodes CASSFGAKTGGAGYTF.

This chain uses TRBV12-5 with TRBJ2-7; 12 positions match TRBD1. The ends lost 5 bases at V and 2 bases at J; junction bases unmatched: 7. CDR3 length: 16 amino acids. CDR1 LGHNT and CDR2 FRNRAP come from the germline V gene. The CDR3 nucleotides are TGTGCTAGTGGTCCACCCGGGACAGGGGGCCCCTACGAGCAGTACTTC. Protein: CASGPPGTGGPYEQYF.

V gene TRBV4-3 combines with J gene TRBJ2-7, with D maybe TRBD1 (6 bases). The germline V gene encodes CDR1 LGHNA and CDR2 YSLEER. Trimming left V 3 bases short and J 4 bases short, with 10 bases between. The CDR3 spans 13 residues. The CDR3 is CASSQARGYEQYF. CDR3 nucleotide sequence: TGCGCCAGCAGCCAGGCAAGGGGGTACGAGCAGTACTTC.

This CDR3 reads CASSSTTGAEETQYF. The DNA of the CDR3 is TGTGCCAGCAGTTCCACGACAGGGGCGGAGGAGACCCAGTACTTC. The gene calls are TRBV28 and TRBJ2-5, with 8 bases fitting TRBD1. Trimming at V came to 4 bases and at J to 5 bases, leaving 9 bases not matched to a gene. CDR1 is MDHEN, CDR2 SYDVKM, per germline. This CDR3 is built from 15 residues.

The chain has TRBV28 and TRBJ1-2; TRBD1 is a possible D gene (6 bases). This CDR3 is 14 amino acids long. V was pared by 7 bases and J by 3 bases, with 15 bases between. Germline CDR1 MDHEN, CDR2 SYDVKM. CDR3 loop: CASTQGSLYYGYTF. For the CDR3, the DNA is TGTGCCAGCACCCAGGGGTCTCTCTACTATGGCTACACCTTC.

The chain carries TRBV7-9 and TRBJ2-1, with 7 positions matching TRBD2. Germline CDR1 reads SEHNR; CDR2 reads FQNEAQ (reference sequence). V shed 5 bases, J shed 0 bases, and the junction held 10 bases outside the gene matches. The CDR3 contains 17 residues. The CDR3 DNA follows: TGTGCCAGCAGCGACTACTCAAGCGGGACCTCCTACAATGAGCAGTTCTTC. Residues: CASSDYSSGTSYNEQFF.

The chain carries TRBV5-4 and TRBJ1-2; TRBD1 might be the D (6 bases). Trimming removed 2 bases at V and 3 bases at J, with 11 bases between. Germline V gene lookup returns CDR1 SGHNT and CDR2 YYREEE (reference sequence). The CDR3 extends over 14 amino acids. CDR3 bases: TGTGCCAGCAGCTTACCAGGGGCCTACTATGGCTACACCTTC. Protein: CASSLPGAYYGYTF.

The chain recombines TRBV11-3 with TRBJ1-2, with 9 bases fitting TRBD1. V was pared by 1 base and J by 5 bases, with 14 bases of the junction left unmatched. Germline V gene data show CDR1 as SGHNT and CDR2 as YENEEA. This CDR3 contains 18 residues. In nucleotides, the CDR3 is TGTGCCAGCAGCTTAGTTACATTCGGTAGGACAGGGGTTTATGGCTACACCTTC. Amino acids: CASSLVTFGRTGVYGYTF. The whole variable domain, filled in from reference TRBV11-3 and TRBJ1-2, reads EAGVVQSPRYKIIEKKQPVAFWCNPISGHNTLYWYLQNLGQGPELLIRYENEEAVDDSQLPKDRFSAERLKGVDSTLKIQPAELGDSAVYLCASSLVTFGRTGVYGYTFGSGTRLTVV.